One T cell receptor beta chain is described in this entry. The sample originates from a study of blood T cell repertoires in COVID-19. Study at large: The United States, Italy and Spain were the sources of the acute and convalescent COVID-19 samples. Sources were T cells, B-cell-depleted T cells, or PBMCs; the material itself was cDNA or gDNA.

The trim removed 8 bases at V and 5 bases at J, leaving 5 bases unmatched. The CDR3 totals 14 residues. CDR1 and CDR2 from the germline V gene are LNHDA and SQIVND (reference sequence). Under the authors' procedure: Estimation of nucleated cell counts was performed using reference gene primer amplification. This table comes from immunoSEQ multiplex PCR, and its TCRdb copy is limited to in-frame clones, with some not included. That table is the source of V, J and clone size, and D and trimming were worked out from the DNA. The sample carries about 180,000 clones, roughly 88% recorded once. The chain recombines TRBV19 with TRBJ1-5, with TRBD1 matching 11 bases. Sequencing was performed on peripheral blood. The source is a human donor with active or convalescent COVID-19. The donor label of this sample is uncertain. CDR3 in DNA: TGTGCCAGTTACCGGACAGGGGGCGATCAGCCCCAGCATTTT. Its protein is CASYRTGGDQPQHF.